The TCR beta chain described here comes from a study of shared T cell receptors in the human thymus. This table comes from immunoSEQ multiplex PCR, and its TCRdb copy is limited to in-frame clones, with some not included. The data contain around 730,000 clones, approximately 83% of them singletons. A further study also used this sample, focusing on human thymus T cells. Per that paper: Among the donors, all were healthy Finnish infants having corrective surgery for congenital heart defects. Thymus pieces cut out during corrective heart surgery were the tissue that was used. Thymic as well as blood repertoires seemed to favor certain V and J genes unevenly. Unrelated individuals were reported by related research to share highly overlapping thymic repertoires.

The sequenced sample was thymocytes. This sequence originates from a girl in the first two years of life with a congenital heart defect.

In DNA, the CDR3 is TGTGCCAGCAGGGTCGGTGAAAAACTGTTTTTT. Protein: CASRVGEKLFF. This rearrangement joins TRBV27 to TRBJ1-4, with D uncertain. Germline values: CDR1 MNHEY, CDR2 SMNVEV (reference sequence). CDR3 length: 11 residues. Trimming stripped 6 bases from V and 7 bases from J, with 6 bases between. Complete variable domain (other parts from reference TRBV27 and TRBJ1-4): EAQVTQNPRYLITVTGKKLTVTCSQNMNHEYMSWYRQDPGLGLRQIYYSMNVEVTDKGDVPEGYKVSRKEKRNFPLILESPSPNQTSLYFCASRVGEKLFFGSGTQLSVL.